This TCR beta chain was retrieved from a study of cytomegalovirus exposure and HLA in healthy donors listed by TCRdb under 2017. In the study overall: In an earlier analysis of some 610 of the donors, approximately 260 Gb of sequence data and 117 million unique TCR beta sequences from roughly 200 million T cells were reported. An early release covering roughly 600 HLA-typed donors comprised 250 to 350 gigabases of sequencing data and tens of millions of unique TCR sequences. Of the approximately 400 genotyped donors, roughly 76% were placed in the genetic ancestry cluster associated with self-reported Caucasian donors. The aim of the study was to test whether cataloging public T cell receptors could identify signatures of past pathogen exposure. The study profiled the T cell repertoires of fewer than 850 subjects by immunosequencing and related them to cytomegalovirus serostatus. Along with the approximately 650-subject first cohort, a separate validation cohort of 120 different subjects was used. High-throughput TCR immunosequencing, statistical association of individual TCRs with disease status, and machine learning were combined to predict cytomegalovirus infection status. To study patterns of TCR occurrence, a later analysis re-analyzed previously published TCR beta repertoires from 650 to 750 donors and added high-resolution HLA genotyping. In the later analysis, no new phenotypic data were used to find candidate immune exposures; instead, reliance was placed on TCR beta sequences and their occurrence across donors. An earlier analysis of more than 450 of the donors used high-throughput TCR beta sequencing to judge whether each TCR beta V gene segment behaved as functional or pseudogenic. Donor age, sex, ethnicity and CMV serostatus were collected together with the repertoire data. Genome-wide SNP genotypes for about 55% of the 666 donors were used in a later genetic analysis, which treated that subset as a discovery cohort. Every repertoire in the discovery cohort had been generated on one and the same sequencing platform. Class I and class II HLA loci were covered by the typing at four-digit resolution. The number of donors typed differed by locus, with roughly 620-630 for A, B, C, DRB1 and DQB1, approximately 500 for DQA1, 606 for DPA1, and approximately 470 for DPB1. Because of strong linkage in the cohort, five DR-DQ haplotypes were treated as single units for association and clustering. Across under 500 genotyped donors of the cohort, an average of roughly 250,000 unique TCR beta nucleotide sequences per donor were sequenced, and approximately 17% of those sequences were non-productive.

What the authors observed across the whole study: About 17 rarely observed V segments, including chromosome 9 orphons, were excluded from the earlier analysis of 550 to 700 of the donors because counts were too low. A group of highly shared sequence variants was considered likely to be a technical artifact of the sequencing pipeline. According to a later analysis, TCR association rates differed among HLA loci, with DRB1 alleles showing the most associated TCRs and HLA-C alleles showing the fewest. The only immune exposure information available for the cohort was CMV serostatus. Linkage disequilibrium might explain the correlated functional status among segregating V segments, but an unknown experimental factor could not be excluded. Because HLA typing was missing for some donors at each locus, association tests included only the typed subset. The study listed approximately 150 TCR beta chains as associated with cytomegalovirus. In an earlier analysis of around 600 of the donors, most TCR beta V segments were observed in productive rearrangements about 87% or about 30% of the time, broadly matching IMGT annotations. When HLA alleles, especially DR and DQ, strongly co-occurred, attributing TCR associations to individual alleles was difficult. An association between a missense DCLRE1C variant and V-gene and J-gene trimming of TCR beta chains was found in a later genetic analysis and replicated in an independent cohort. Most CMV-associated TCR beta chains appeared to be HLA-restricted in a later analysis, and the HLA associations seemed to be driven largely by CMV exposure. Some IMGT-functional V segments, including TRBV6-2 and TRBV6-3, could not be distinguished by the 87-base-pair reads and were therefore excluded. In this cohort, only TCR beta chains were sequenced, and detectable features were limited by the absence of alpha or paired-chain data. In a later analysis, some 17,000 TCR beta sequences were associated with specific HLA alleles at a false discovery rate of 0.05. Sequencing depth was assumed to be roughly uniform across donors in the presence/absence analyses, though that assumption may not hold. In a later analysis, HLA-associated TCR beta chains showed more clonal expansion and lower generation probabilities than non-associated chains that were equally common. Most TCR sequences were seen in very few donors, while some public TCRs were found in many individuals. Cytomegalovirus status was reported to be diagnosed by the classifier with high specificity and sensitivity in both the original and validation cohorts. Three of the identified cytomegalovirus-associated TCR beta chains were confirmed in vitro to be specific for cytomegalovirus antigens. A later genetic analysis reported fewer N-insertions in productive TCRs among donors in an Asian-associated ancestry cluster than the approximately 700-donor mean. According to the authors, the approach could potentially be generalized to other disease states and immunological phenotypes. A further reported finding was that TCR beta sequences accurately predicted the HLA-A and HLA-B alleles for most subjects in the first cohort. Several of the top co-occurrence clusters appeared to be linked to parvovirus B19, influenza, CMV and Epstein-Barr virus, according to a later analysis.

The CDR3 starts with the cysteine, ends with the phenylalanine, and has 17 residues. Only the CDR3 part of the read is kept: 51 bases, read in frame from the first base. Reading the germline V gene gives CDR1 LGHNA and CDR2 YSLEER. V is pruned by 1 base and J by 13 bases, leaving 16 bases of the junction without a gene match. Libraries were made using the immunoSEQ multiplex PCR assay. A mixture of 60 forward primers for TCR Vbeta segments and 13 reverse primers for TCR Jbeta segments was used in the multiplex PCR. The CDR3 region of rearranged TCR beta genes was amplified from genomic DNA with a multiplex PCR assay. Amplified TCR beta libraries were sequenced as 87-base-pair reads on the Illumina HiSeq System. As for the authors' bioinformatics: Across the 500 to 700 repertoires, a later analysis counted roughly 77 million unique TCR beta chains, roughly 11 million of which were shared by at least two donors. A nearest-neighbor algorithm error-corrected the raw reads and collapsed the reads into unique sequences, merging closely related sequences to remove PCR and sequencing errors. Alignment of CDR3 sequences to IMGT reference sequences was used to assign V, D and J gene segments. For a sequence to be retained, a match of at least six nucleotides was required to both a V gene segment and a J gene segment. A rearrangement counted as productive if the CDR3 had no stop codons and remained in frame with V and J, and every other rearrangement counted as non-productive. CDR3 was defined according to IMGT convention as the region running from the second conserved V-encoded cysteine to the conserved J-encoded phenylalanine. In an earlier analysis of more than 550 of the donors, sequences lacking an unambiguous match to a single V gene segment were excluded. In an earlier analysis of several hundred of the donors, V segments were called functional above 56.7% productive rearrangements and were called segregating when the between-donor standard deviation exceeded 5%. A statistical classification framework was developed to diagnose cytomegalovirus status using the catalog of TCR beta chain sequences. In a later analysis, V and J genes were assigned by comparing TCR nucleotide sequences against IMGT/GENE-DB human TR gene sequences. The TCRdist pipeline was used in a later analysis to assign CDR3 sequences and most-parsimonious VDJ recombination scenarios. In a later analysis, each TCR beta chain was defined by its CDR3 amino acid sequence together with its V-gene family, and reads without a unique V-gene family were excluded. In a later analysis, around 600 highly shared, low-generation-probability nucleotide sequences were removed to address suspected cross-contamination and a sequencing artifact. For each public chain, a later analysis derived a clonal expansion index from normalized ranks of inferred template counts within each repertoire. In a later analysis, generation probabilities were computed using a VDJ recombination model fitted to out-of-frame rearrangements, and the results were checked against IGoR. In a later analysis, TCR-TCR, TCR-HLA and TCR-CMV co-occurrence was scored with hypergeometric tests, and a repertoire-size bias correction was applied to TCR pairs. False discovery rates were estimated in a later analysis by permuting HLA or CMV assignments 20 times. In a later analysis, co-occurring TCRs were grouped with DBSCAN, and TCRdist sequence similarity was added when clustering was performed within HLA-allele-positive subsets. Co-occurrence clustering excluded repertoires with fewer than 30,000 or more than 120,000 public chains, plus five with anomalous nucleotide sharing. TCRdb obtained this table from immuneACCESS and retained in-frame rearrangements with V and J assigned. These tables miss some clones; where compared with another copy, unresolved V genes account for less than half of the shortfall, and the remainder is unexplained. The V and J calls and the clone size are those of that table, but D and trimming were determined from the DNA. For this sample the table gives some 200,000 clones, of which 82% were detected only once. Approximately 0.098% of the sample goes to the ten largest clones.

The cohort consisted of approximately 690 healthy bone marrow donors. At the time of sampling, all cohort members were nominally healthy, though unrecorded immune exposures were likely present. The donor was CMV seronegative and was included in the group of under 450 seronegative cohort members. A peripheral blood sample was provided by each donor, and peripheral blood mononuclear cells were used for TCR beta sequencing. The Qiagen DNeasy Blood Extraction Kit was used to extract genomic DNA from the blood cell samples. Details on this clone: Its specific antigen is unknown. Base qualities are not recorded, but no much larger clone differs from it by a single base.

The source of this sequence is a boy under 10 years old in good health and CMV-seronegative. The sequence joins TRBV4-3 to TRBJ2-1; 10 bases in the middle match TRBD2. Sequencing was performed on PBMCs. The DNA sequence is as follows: TGCGCCAGCAGCCAAGGCTACAGCGGGGGGGCCAGAGCCGTTCAGTTCTTC. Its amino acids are CASSQGYSGGARAVQFF.